This TCR beta chain was captured by sequencing in a study of CD8 T cells in ankylosing spondylitis. Study observations and caveats: Disease-linked clones were reportedly significantly enriched in matched ankylosing spondylitis synovial fluid. Researchers report that disease-linked clones proved CD8+ and relatively rare in peripheral blood. For ankylosing spondylitis blood, a TCR beta motif of 7 or 8 highly homologous variants appeared characteristic. Reactive arthritis synovial fluid and blood were previously reported to contain some motif variants.

Per the germline V gene, CDR1 is SQVTM and CDR2 is ANQGSEA. The CDR3 runs to 13 residues. The V segment lost 6 bases and the J segment 7 bases; nucleotides outside the gene matches: 9. Scientists made TCR beta libraries using quantitative 5'-RACE with molecular barcodes. TCRdb recomputed calls from the 5' RACE reads with MiXCR, one row per CDR3 protein. The sample includes approximately 140,000 distinct CDR3 sequences, about 15% of them seen just once. Concerning this clonotype: Its antigen remains unidentified.

This TCR was sampled from a male donor with ankylosing spondylitis. V is TRBV29-1 and J is TRBJ1-1, with 9 bases aligning to TRBD1. Sequenced material: blood, either unsorted or a sorted T cell fraction (not recorded which). In DNA, the CDR3 is TGCAGCGTGAGGACAGGGGTGCTGGATGAAGCTTTCTTT. Translated: CSVRTGVLDEAFF.